This T cell receptor beta chain was identified during a study of blood T cell repertoires in COVID-19. Study-level information: Sites in the United States, Italy and Spain provided acute and convalescent COVID-19 samples. The analysed material was cDNA or gDNA that came from T cells, B-cell-depleted T cells, or PBMCs.

Original handling: Amplification of reference gene primers provided the estimated nucleated cell counts. The protocol was immunoSEQ multiplex PCR, while the TCRdb copy is restricted to in-frame clones and leaves out a portion. For V, J and clone size, that table is used; D and trimming come from the DNA. This table holds tens of thousands of clones, about 86% found once. Germline-derived CDR1 and CDR2 are PRHDT and FYEKMQ (reference sequence). With V trimmed by 5 bases and J by 6 bases, 8 bases remained unmatched. The CDR3 is 17 residues long. The chain joins TRBV13 to TRBJ2-2; 14 bases are a match to TRBD2. The sequencing sample was made of peripheral blood. This sequence was found in a woman aged 55-70 years with acute or convalescent COVID-19. CDR3 in DNA: TGTGCCAGCAGCCAGTGGACTAGCGGGAGGAGGGCCGGGGAGCTGTTTTTT. Its protein is CASSQWTSGRRAGELFF.